Described below is a single TCR beta chain sequence and its context. Its antigen is not identified. Trimming took 1 base from V and 5 from J; bases not matched to a gene: 8. The CDR3 loop spans 16 amino acids. Germline loops: CDR1 MGHRA, CDR2 YSYEKL. The entry originates in a study of OX40 agonist ivuxolimab in advanced cancers. The study's findings and limits: CD8+ T cells (on average) carried more expanded clones than CD4+ T cells. Both blood CD4+ and CD8+ T cells showed clonal growth by week 6 at 0.1 to 3.0 mg/kg.

Cycle 7 day 1, cycle 4 day 1, and baseline were the timepoints at which blood was sampled. The method was immunoSEQ multiplex PCR; TCRdb's version includes in-frame clones alone and lacks a portion of them. Of fewer than 30,000 clones in the sample, approximately 86% were seen once. J is TRBJ1-2 and V is TRBV4-1, with 9 bases matching TRBD1. The receptor's source is an adult with an advanced solid tumor such as melanoma, head and neck, liver or kidney cancer. Sequences were derived from CD4+ or CD8+ T cells sorted from blood, sampled in a trial of the OX40 agonist ivuxolimab. The CDR3 loop is CASSQALLQGAYGYTF. For the CDR3, the DNA is TGCGCCAGCAGCCAAGCCTTGTTACAGGGGGCGTATGGCTACACCTTC.